A selection of T cell receptor beta chains follows, all from one sample in a study of shared clonotypes between healthy human individuals. The data were produced by immunoSEQ multiplex PCR, yet TCRdb's version contains in-frame clones alone and is incomplete. The repertoire includes 1,500,000 or so clones, approximately 97% of them detected once, and roughly 1.1% sits in the top ten. The sequencing input was naive CD4+ T cells sorted from blood. These receptors were obtained from a man aged 25 to 45 in good health. Each CDR3 is given without its conserved first and last residue. Fields, in order: V gene, J gene, CDR3 length, CDR3 protein.

>TRBV10-3|TRBJ2-1|12
AVWGGSSYNEQF
>TRBV7-2|TRBJ2-7|12
ASSLRGGGYEQY
>TRBV6-1|TRBJ2-3|12
ASWYGQVTDTQY
>TRBV28|TRBJ2-1|12
ASSLGDRYNEQF
>TRBV28|TRBJ2-6|11
ASSRSGANVLT
>TRBV5-6|TRBJ2-7|13
ASTTGLAGPYEQY
>TRBV5-6|TRBJ2-5|13
ASSLDRGSGETQY
>TRBV19|TRBJ2-5|11
ASSIGGQETQY
>TRBV5-1|TRBJ2-7|12
ASSRGTGYYEQY
>TRBV2|TRBJ2-6|15
ASRRTGDGSGANVLT
>TRBV19|TRBJ2-1|15
ASSPRAGRLSYNEQF
>TRBV7-6|TRBJ2-3|15
ASSLALQGAISDTQY
>TRBV19|TRBJ1-4|12
ASNKPGGNEKLF
>TRBV10-1|TRBJ2-3|13
ASSEGGTSTDTQY
>TRBV28|TRBJ2-3|15
ATDRNLAGRSTDTQY
>TRBV18|TRBJ2-7|12
ASSPLSLMGEQY
>TRBV20-1|TRBJ1-4|8
SARKEKLF
>TRBV6-6|TRBJ2-3|13
ASAVQAEGTDTQY
>TRBV5-1|TRBJ1-1|13
ASSFDLLENTEAF
>TRBV5-4|TRBJ2-1|12
ASSSRTSSDEQF
>TRBV5-8|TRBJ2-3|13
ASSNRDFNTDTQY
>TRBV11-2|TRBJ2-1|10
ASSFNYNEQF
>TRBV18|TRBJ2-4|12
ASSPQAAKNIQY
>TRBV28|TRBJ1-1|10
ASSGSPTEAF
>TRBV28|TRBJ2-1|12
ASRVAGLGNEQF
>TRBV13|TRBJ2-5|12
ASSNAYREETQY
>TRBV2|TRBJ1-3|9
ASSASDTIY
>TRBV5-1|TRBJ1-2|11
ASSLSIGNGYT
>TRBV7-9|TRBJ1-2|14
ASSPKGPGESYGYT
>TRBV7-2|TRBJ2-2|14
ASTPRVGFVPGELF
>TRBV10-1|TRBJ1-3|11
ASSGPSGNTIY
>TRBV6-1|TRBJ2-7|13
ASSAGSDSPYEQY
>TRBV18|TRBJ2-3|14
ASSPKAGGTTDTQY
>TRBV27|TRBJ2-3|10
ASRPVLGTQY
>TRBV2|TRBJ2-5|12
ASSERQGSETQY
>TRBV29-1|TRBJ1-1|12
SVERVILNTEAF
>TRBV6-4|TRBJ2-7|8
ARVVVEQY
>TRBV5-8|TRBJ2-7|13
ASSPAGGFPYEQY
>TRBV29-1|TRBJ2-1|11
SVGTGAYNEQF
>TRBV23-1|TRBJ2-2|20
ASSQSDLGGHLPNLNTGELF
>TRBV10-3|TRBJ2-2|13
ATEKSAVTGGELF
>TRBV2|TRBJ1-2|11
ASRDRVTYGYT
>TRBV14|TRBJ2-6|17
ASSQGSSDRFSGANVLT
>TRBV6-1|TRBJ1-5|12
ASSEGRVYQPQH
>TRBV7-9|TRBJ1-3|11
ASSLTSGNTIY
>TRBV28|TRBJ2-5|18
ASSSKIGPAVRWNQETQY
>TRBV14|TRBJ2-3|15
ASSQDFDWRGADTQY
>TRBV11-2|TRBJ2-7|11
ASSSGLSYEQY